The 28 T cell receptor beta chains presented below share a single source sample, sequenced in a study of a mutant IDH1 vaccine in newly diagnosed glioma. Their antigen targets remain unknown. The method was immunoSEQ multiplex PCR; TCRdb's version includes in-frame clones alone and lacks a portion of them. The sample lists around 50,000 clones, approximately 90% occurring once. Time point indicated: week 35, safety follow-up. All doses held 300 ug of mutant IDH1 20-mer peptide, with topical imiquimod. Sample: PBMCs, taken from a glioma patient whose treatment included an IDH1 peptide vaccine. The receptors come from a woman aged 40 to 55 with glioma.

The V and J genes are TRBV5-1 and TRBJ1-1; 10 bases are shared with TRBD1. The CDR3 is made up of 18 amino acids. CDR1 and CDR2 from the germline V gene are SGHRS and YFSETQ. Trimming cost V 4 bases and J 0 bases; bases outside gene matches: 12. CDR3 sequence reads: CASSRLTGGLILNTEAFF. CDR3 DNA sequence: TGCGCCAGCAGCCGCTTGACAGGGGGCTTGATTTTGAACACTGAAGCTTTCTTT.

The rearrangement links TRBV5-1 to TRBJ2-7; 9 nucleotides align to TRBD2. This CDR3 is 16 amino acids long. The V gene end was trimmed by 0 bases and the J gene end by 1 base; junction bases not matched to a gene: 5. Germline lookup yields CDR1 SGHRS and CDR2 YFSETQ. The CDR3, as DNA: TGCGCCAGCAGCTTGGCGGTACTAGCGGGTTCCTACGAGCAGTACTTC. Its translation is CASSLAVLAGSYEQYF.

This chain uses TRBV6-6 with TRBJ2-1; D is undetermined. The germline V gene encodes CDR1 MNHNY and CDR2 SVGAGI (reference sequence). The CDR3 is 13 residues long. The V and J ends lost 2 bases and 7 bases respectively, with 9 bases between them. CDR3 DNA sequence: TGTGCCAGCAGTTACCCCGACGCGAATGAGCAGTTCTTC. Translation gives CASSYPDANEQFF.

This chain joins TRBV5-1 and TRBJ2-7, with 10 bases that match TRBD1. Germline V gives CDR1 SGHRS, CDR2 YFSETQ. Trimming took 4 bases from V and 6 from J; bases not matched to a gene: 7. There are 14 residues in the CDR3. The CDR3: CASSTTGGPIEQYF. The CDR3, as DNA: TGCGCCAGCAGCACGACAGGGGGCCCAATCGAGCAGTACTTC.

V gene TRBV30 combines with J gene TRBJ2-2; either TRBD1 or TRBD2 may supply D (5 bases each). CDR1 is GTSNPN, CDR2 SVGIG, per germline (reference sequence). The V end was cut by 4 bases, the J end by 5 bases, with 17 bases between. This CDR3 is built from 15 residues. CDR3 nucleotide sequence: TGTGCCTGGACCGACGGGACCCCGGGTACCGGGGAGCTGTTTTTT. Protein: CAWTDGTPGTGELFF.

The V and J genes are TRBV20-1 and TRBJ1-1; D is perhaps TRBD1 (6 bases). In germline, CDR1 is DFQATT, CDR2 SNEGSKA (reference sequence). The CDR3 has 11 amino acids. With 6 bases removed from V and 11 bases from J, the gap between germline ends came to 16 bases. DNA of the CDR3: TGCAGTGCCCCCAAGGGGGAGTATGCTTTCTTT. Amino acid sequence: CSAPKGEYAFF.

The chain is built from TRBV25-1 and TRBJ2-6; D unresolved. The germline V and J ends were trimmed by 2 bases and 2 bases, with 7 bases remaining between them. Germline V gives CDR1 MGHDK, CDR2 SYGVNS. The CDR3 contains 15 residues. CDR3 region: CASSEPNPGANVLTF. CDR3 sequence (DNA): TGTGCCAGCAGTGAACCCAACCCTGGGGCCAACGTCCTGACTTTC. Based on the CDR3 plus reference TRBV25-1 and TRBJ2-6, the full variable domain is EADIYQTPRYLVIGTGKKITLECSQTMGHDKMYWYQQDPGMELHLIHYSYGVNSTEKGDLSSESTVSRIRTEHFPLTLESARPSHTSQYLCASSEPNPGANVLTFGAGSRLTVL.

V is TRBV4-1 and J is TRBJ2-4; no clear D. This CDR3 comprises 11 residues. Germline values: CDR1 MGHRA, CDR2 YSYEKL. The V end lost 1 base, the J end lost 8 bases, and 3 bases lay between the germline ends. CDR3 nucleotide sequence: TGCGCCAGCAGCCAAGGGTACATTCAGTACTTC. Protein sequence: CASSQGYIQYF.

The gene calls are TRBV6-5 and TRBJ2-1; D is uncertain. The V gene lost 3 bases and the J gene lost 2 bases, with 11 bases spanning the gap. CDR1 and CDR2 from the germline V gene are MNHEY and SVGAGI. There are 15 residues in the CDR3. This CDR3 reads CASSYTKTPYNEQFF. DNA of the CDR3: TGTGCCAGCAGTTATACGAAAACCCCCTACAATGAGCAGTTCTTC.

The V call is TRBV4-2, the J call TRBJ2-6, with D unresolved. The germline V gene has CDR1 LGHNA and CDR2 YNFKEQ. V lost 5 bases to trimming and J lost 5 bases, with 19 bases between them. The CDR3 is made up of 17 amino acids. CDR3 DNA: TGTGCCAGCAGCGGTCTCTACAAAGGTTGTCGGGCCAACGTCCTGACTTTC. Its protein product is CASSGLYKGCRANVLTF.

V gene TRBV7-8 combines with J gene TRBJ1-2; a possible D gene is TRBD1 (6 bases). From germline, CDR1 is SGHVS and CDR2 FQNEAQ. Trimming took 2 bases from V and 8 from J, leaving 12 bases between them. The length of the CDR3 is 13 residues. The CDR3 is CASSLTGAGGYTF. CDR3 DNA sequence: TGTGCCAGCAGCTTAACGGGGGCGGGGGGCTACACCTTC.

The genes are TRBV5-4 and TRBJ2-5; 9 bases are shared with TRBD1. CDR3 size: 14 residues. The V and J ends lost 1 base and 5 bases, in that order; junction bases with no gene match: 3. Germline CDR1 and CDR2: SGHNT and YYREEE (reference sequence). The CDR3 nucleotides are TGTGCCAGCAGCTTGACAGGGGGCGGTGAGACCCAGTACTTC. It encodes CASSLTGGGETQYF.

J is TRBJ2-7 and V is TRBV4-2, with D perhaps TRBD1 (6 bases). Germline V lookup: CDR1 LGHNA, CDR2 YNFKEQ. The CDR3 covers 13 residues. With 5 bases removed from V and 0 bases from J, the gap between germline ends came to 8 bases. CDR3 residues: CASSGGTSYEQYF. DNA of the CDR3: TGTGCCAGCAGCGGGGGCACCTCCTACGAGCAGTACTTC.

The chain carries TRBV2 and TRBJ2-7; D perhaps matches TRBD2 (5 bases). Germline CDR1 is SNHLY and CDR2 is FYNNEI. Trimming pared 5 bases from V and 4 bases from J, leaving 6 bases between. The CDR3 is 11 amino acids. CDR3 region: CASSTGYEQYF. The CDR3, as DNA: TGTGCCAGCAGTACGGGGTACGAGCAGTACTTC.

This chain connects TRBV7-9 to TRBJ2-3, with TRBD2 identical over 10 bases. Trimming cost V 0 bases and J 0 bases; bases outside gene matches: 9. This CDR3 spans 19 amino acids. The germline V gene encodes CDR1 SEHNR and CDR2 FQNEAQ (reference sequence). Here the CDR3 reads CASSLARLAGSTSTDTQYF. CDR3 nucleotides: TGTGCCAGCAGCTTAGCCCGACTAGCGGGTTCTACTAGCACAGATACGCAGTATTTT.

This chain connects TRBV7-2 to TRBJ1-1; D call uncertain. The CDR3 is 12 residues long. The V end lost 6 bases, the J end lost 4 bases, and 9 bases lay between the germline ends. In germline, CDR1 is SGHTA, CDR2 FQGNSA. DNA of the CDR3: TGTGCCAGCAGTCGATGGGGCACTGAAGCTTTCTTT. This encodes CASSRWGTEAFF.

The chain joins TRBV10-3 to TRBJ1-2, with 7 bases aligning to TRBD1. The CDR3 runs 15 residues. Germline CDR1 reads ENHRY; CDR2 reads SYGVKD. The J segment lost 8 bases and the V segment lost 6 bases, leaving 15 bases of the junction unmatched. The CDR3 is CAISENSVGTEGYTF. CDR3 sequence (DNA): TGTGCCATCAGCGAGAACAGCGTAGGGACAGAGGGCTACACCTTC.

This chain links TRBV27 with TRBJ2-5; tentatively, D is TRBD2 (6 bases). Deletions cut 8 bases from V and 4 bases from J, with 17 bases between. The CDR3 is 14 amino acids. Per germline, CDR1 MNHEY and CDR2 SMNVEV (reference sequence). The CDR3 coding sequence is TGTGCCAGCGGACCTACTCGGGGGTTAGAGACCCAGTACTTC. It is translated as CASGPTRGLETQYF.

V usage is TRBV4-1 and J usage is TRBJ2-2, with unresolved D. Germline values: CDR1 MGHRA, CDR2 YSYEKL. This CDR3 is 12 amino acids long. V shed 6 bases and J shed 5 bases, with 7 bases lying between them. Here the CDR3 reads CASRVRTGELFF. The CDR3 DNA reads as TGCGCCAGCAGGGTCCGGACCGGGGAGCTGTTTTTT.

The table lists this clone with a few counts. The rearrangement links TRBV28 to TRBJ1-5, with D perhaps TRBD1 (5 bases). The CDR3 runs 16 residues. From germline, CDR1 is MDHEN and CDR2 SYDVKM. The ends were cut back, 3 bases at V and 11 bases at J, with 23 bases in the middle. The DNA of the CDR3 is TGTGCCAGCAGTTTCCAGGGCCAGGGAGGTTACAGGACCCAGCATTTT. This sequence encodes CASSFQGQGGYRTQHF.

The chain recombines TRBV2 with TRBJ2-5; a possible D gene is TRBD2 (5 bases). CDR3 length: 14 residues. Trimming left V 1 base short and J 0 bases short, with 6 bases between. Per germline, CDR1 SNHLY and CDR2 FYNNEI. DNA of the CDR3: TGTGCCAGCAGTGAAGGAGGGTACCAAGAGACCCAGTACTTC. This gives the protein CASSEGGYQETQYF.

This chain joins TRBV10-3 and TRBJ1-2; 7 nucleotides match TRBD1. This CDR3 is built from 13 residues. Germline trimming cut 6 bases from V and 6 bases from J; bases unmatched to any gene: 7. CDR1 ENHRY and CDR2 SYGVKD come from the germline V gene. In DNA form, the CDR3 reads TGTGCCATCAGCGCGACAGGGTCGGATGGCTACACCTTC. It yields the protein CAISATGSDGYTF.

This clone appeared once. The chain links TRBV5-4 to TRBJ1-1; D is perhaps TRBD1 (6 bases). V was shortened by 1 base and J by 3 bases, with 10 bases between the two germline ends. The CDR3 is 14 residues long. Germline V gene sequence: CDR1 SGHNT, CDR2 YYREEE (reference sequence). The CDR3 sequence: CASSLWGADTEAFF. The CDR3 DNA sequence: TGTGCCAGCAGCTTGTGGGGGGCGGACACTGAAGCTTTCTTT. Looking up the rest from reference TRBV5-4 and TRBJ1-1 gives the full variable domain: ETGVTQSPTHLIKTRGQQVTLRCSSQSGHNTVSWYQQALGQGPQFIFQYYREEENGRGNFPPRFSGLQFPNYSSELNVNALELDDSALYLCASSLWGADTEAFFGQGTRLTVV.

The chain carries TRBV6-5 and TRBJ1-2; D is perhaps TRBD1 (6 bases). CDR1 and CDR2 (germline): MNHEY, SVGAGI. Trimming shortened V by 6 bases and J by 2 bases, and 13 bases separated the two germline ends. The CDR3 loop spans 14 amino acids. The CDR3 nucleotides are TGTGCCAGCAGCCAACAGGGTCTAAACTATGGCTACACCTTC. Amino acid sequence: CASSQQGLNYGYTF.

This rearrangement joins TRBV6-1 to TRBJ2-5; D is uncertain. This CDR3 region has 12 residues. Germline V gene lookup returns CDR1 MNHNS and CDR2 SASEGT. Trimming left V 6 bases short and J 3 bases short, with 8 bases between. The CDR3 sequence is CASSLGKETQYF. CDR3 coding DNA: TGTGCCAGCAGCCTAGGAAAAGAGACCCAGTACTTC.

This chain uses TRBV5-1 with TRBJ2-1; 10 bases line up with TRBD1. The CDR3 is 15 residues long. Germline CDR1 is SGHRS and CDR2 is YFSETQ. V shed 1 base and J 8 bases; nucleotides not matched to a gene: 6. The CDR3 loop reads CASSLLGQGPDEQFF. The CDR3, as DNA: TGCGCCAGCAGCTTGTTGGGACAGGGGCCTGATGAGCAGTTCTTC. Full variable domain (rest looked up from reference TRBV5-1 and TRBJ2-1): KAGVTQTPRYLIKTRGQQVTLSCSPISGHRSVSWYQQTPGQGLQFLFEYFSETQRNKGNFPGRFSGRQFSNSRSEMNVSTLELGDSALYLCASSLLGQGPDEQFFGPGTRLTVL.

V gene TRBV7-2 combines with J gene TRBJ2-7, with D perhaps given as TRBD1 or TRBD2 (6 bases each). V lost 1 base and J 1 base, leaving 14 bases between the germline ends. The length of the CDR3 is 16 residues. Germline V lookup: CDR1 SGHTA, CDR2 FQGNSA. For the CDR3, the DNA is TGTGCCAGCAGCTTAGGGGTTCGGGGGCAGTCCTACGAGCAGTACTTC. This gives the protein CASSLGVRGQSYEQYF.

The gene calls are TRBV30 and TRBJ2-7, with a tentative D call TRBD2 (5 bases). Germline CDR1 and CDR2: GTSNPN and SVGIG (reference sequence). The CDR3 length is 14 residues. V dropped 0 bases and J dropped 4 bases, with 13 bases sitting between them. The DNA for the CDR3 is TGTGCCTGGAGTGTACGGGATCTTCCGTACGAGCAGTACTTC. Amino acid sequence: CAWSVRDLPYEQYF.